Below, 25 T cell receptor beta chains from the same sample are listed, as sequenced in a study of blood T cell repertoires in COVID-19. TCRdb's copy holds only in-frame clones and misses some; the assay was immunoSEQ multiplex PCR. The sample consists of 30,000 or so clones, nearly 90% of them appearing once. The source material was peripheral blood. All receptors come from a man between 60 and 75 years old with active COVID-19.

This rearrangement joins TRBV5-4 to TRBJ2-5; 9 bases map to TRBD2. From germline, CDR1 is SGHNT and CDR2 YYREEE (reference sequence). There are 15 residues in the CDR3. The trim removed 3 bases at V and 3 bases at J, leaving 6 bases unmatched. The CDR3 DNA reads TGTGCCAGCAGCTCTAGCGGGGCCTCGGAAGAGACCCAGTACTTC. Amino acid sequence: CASSSSGASEETQYF.

The gene calls are TRBV12-3 or TRBV12-4 and TRBJ1-2; D is perhaps TRBD1 (5 bases). V lost 6 bases and J 1 base, leaving 9 bases between the germline ends. This CDR3 has 13 residues. For the CDR3, the DNA is TGTGCCAGCAGCCGACAGAGTAACTATGGCTACACCTTC. This sequence encodes CASSRQSNYGYTF.

The gene calls are TRBV27 and TRBJ2-7; TRBD1 matches at 11 bases. J gave up 6 bases and V 6 bases, and 4 bases lay outside the gene matches. CDR3 length: 13 residues. CDR1 MNHEY and CDR2 SMNVEV come from the germline V gene (reference sequence). The CDR3 sequence is CASSGTGGLEQYF. The CDR3 nucleotides are TGTGCCAGCAGCGGGACAGGGGGTCTCGAGCAGTACTTC.

This clone was seen only once. The chain carries TRBV7-9 and TRBJ2-1; 7 nucleotides line up with TRBD2. The germline V gene has CDR1 SEHNR and CDR2 FQNEAQ (reference sequence). J was trimmed by 0 bases and V by 5 bases; bases with no gene match: 4. The CDR3 has 15 residues. The CDR3 DNA is TGTGCCAGCAGCGAGCGGACTAGCTCCTACAATGAGCAGTTCTTC. Translating gives CASSERTSSYNEQFF.

This clone was seen just once. The chain joins TRBV14 to TRBJ1-1, with 7 nucleotides matching TRBD1. CDR1 is SGHDN and CDR2 is FVKESK in the germline V gene. The CDR3 totals 15 residues. V dropped 7 bases and J dropped 5; count of bases not matched to a gene: 13. CDR3 amino acids: CASNHLRGSPTEAFF. CDR3 bases: TGTGCCAGCAACCACCTCAGGGGGTCCCCTACTGAAGCTTTCTTT.

The chain carries TRBV5-1 and TRBJ2-1; 8 bases match TRBD1. The CDR3 length is 16 residues. J lost 4 bases, V lost 4 bases, and 10 bases had no gene match. Germline V gene data show CDR1 as SGHRS and CDR2 as YFSETQ. The CDR3 region has the DNA TGCGCCAGCAGCGCCGGTGGCAGGGGGCCTTACAATGAGCAGTTCTTC. This encodes CASSAGGRGPYNEQFF.

V gene TRBV7-9 combines with J gene TRBJ1-1; a possible D gene is TRBD1 (5 bases). V was trimmed by 5 bases and J by 7 bases, leaving 17 bases between them. This CDR3 contains 14 residues. Per germline, CDR1 SEHNR and CDR2 FQNEAQ (reference sequence). The chain's CDR3 is CASSEDTPSGEAFF. Written as DNA, the CDR3 is TGTGCCAGCAGCGAGGACACACCTTCCGGTGAAGCTTTCTTT.

This chain uses TRBV11-3 with TRBJ2-3, with D possibly matching TRBD2 (6 bases). Looked up from germline, CDR1 is SGHNT and CDR2 is YENEEA. Trimming took off 5 bases at V and 6 bases at J, with 18 bases between the two ends. This CDR3 is 15 amino acids long. This chain's CDR3 is CASSLTGGKWDTQYF. The CDR3 DNA sequence: TGTGCCAGCAGCCTAACTGGGGGGAAATGGGATACGCAGTATTTT.

As concerns this clone: Germline and junction disagree at one end, which may indicate a read error. The V gene is TRBV7-3, the J gene TRBJ1-1, with 7 bases matching TRBD1. The CDR3 is 19 amino acids. Germline CDR1 SGHTA, CDR2 FQGTGA. The CDR3 sequence: CASSLIFGQGVGGNAEAFF. Written as DNA, the CDR3 is TGTGCCAGCAGCTTAATATTTGGGCAGGGGGTTGGCGGGAACGCTGAAGCTTTCTTT.

The chain uses TRBV6-5 and TRBJ1-2; TRBD1 aligns across 7 bases. V was clipped by 6 bases and J by 4 bases; unmatched bases: 5. The CDR3 is made up of 13 amino acids. The V gene's germline CDR1 is MNHEY and CDR2 SVGAGI. CDR3 coding DNA: TGTGCCAGCAGGGGGACAGCCAGCTATGGCTACACCTTC. Translating gives CASRGTASYGYTF.

CDR3 nucleotides: TGTGCCAGCAGCTTGGGGGACACGACGAACACTGAAGCTTTCTTT. Translated: CASSLGDTTNTEAFF. The J gene is TRBJ1-1, the V gene TRBV7-2, with D perhaps TRBD1 (6 bases). CDR1 is SGHTA, CDR2 FQGNSA, per germline. V gave up 3 bases and J gave up 1 base, with 12 bases separating them. CDR3 length equals 15 residues.

The chain uses TRBV7-8 and TRBJ1-6, with D possibly matching TRBD1 (5 bases). Germline CDR1 reads SGHVS; CDR2 reads FQNEAQ. The CDR3 totals 14 residues. The V end was cut by 4 bases, the J end by 5 bases, with 9 bases between. Here the CDR3 DNA reads TGTGCCAGCAGCTCGCAGGGTAATAATTCACCCCTCCACTTT. This encodes CASSSQGNNSPLHF. The complete variable domain, with remaining parts taken from reference TRBV7-8 and TRBJ1-6, reads GAGVSQSPRYKVAKRGQDVALRCDPISGHVSLFWYQQALGQGPEFLTYFQNEAQLDKSGLPSDRFFAERPEGSVSTLKIQRTQQEDSAVYLCASSSQGNNSPLHFGNGTRLTVT.

The chain links TRBV3-1 (or the pseudogene TRBV3-2) to TRBJ2-5; TRBD2 agrees at 7 bases. The CDR3 has 16 amino acids. Germline V lookup: CDR1 LGHDT, CDR2 YNNKEL (reference sequence). Trimming removed 1 base from V and 5 bases from J; junction bases left unmatched: 10. This chain's CDR3 is CASSQGPGGLRETQYF. DNA of the CDR3: TGTGCCAGCAGCCAAGGTCCGGGGGGACTTAGGGAGACCCAGTACTTC.

This clone occurred a few times. The genes are TRBV5-5 and TRBJ1-1; unclear D gene. Trimming took 3 bases from V and 0 from J, leaving 12 bases between them. The CDR3 has 15 residues. The germline gives CDR1 SGHKS, CDR2 YYEKEE (reference sequence). The CDR3 bases are TGTGCCAGCAGCTCGTACGGGTCCCTGAACACTGAAGCTTTCTTT. Amino acid sequence: CASSSYGSLNTEAFF.

This chain connects TRBV6-5 to TRBJ1-4; D unclear. Germline lookup yields CDR1 MNHEY and CDR2 SVGAGI. CDR3 length: 15 amino acids. With 2 bases removed from V and 8 bases from J, the gap between germline ends came to 15 bases. For the CDR3, the DNA is TGTGCCAGCAGTTACCGACACCTCGGCGGGGAAAAACTGTTTTTT. It encodes CASSYRHLGGEKLFF.

The CDR3 coding sequence is TGTGCCAGCCCCCTTCGGGGGTTGGGAACTAATGAAAAACTGTTTTTT. It translates to CASPLRGLGTNEKLFF. This chain uses TRBV21-1 with TRBJ1-4. TRBV21-1 is labeled a pseudogene. The CDR3 length is 16 residues.

V usage is TRBV7-2 and J usage is TRBJ1-3; 7 bases match TRBD1. This CDR3 contains 15 residues. V shed 4 bases, J shed 1 base, and the junction held 4 bases outside the gene matches. Germline CDR1 reads SGHTA; CDR2 reads FQGNSA. CDR3 nucleotides: TGTGCCAGCAGCTCGGACAGGTCATCTGGAAACACCATATATTTT. Residues: CASSSDRSSGNTIYF.

The chain recombines TRBV19 with TRBJ2-2; TRBD1 might be the D (5 bases). V lost 7 bases and J 4 bases, leaving 13 bases between the germline ends. The CDR3 contains 14 residues. Germline V gene sequence: CDR1 LNHDA, CDR2 SQIVND (reference sequence). The DNA of the CDR3 is TGTGCCAGTACTTCCAGGGCCAGCACCGGGGAGCTGTTTTTT. As protein: CASTSRASTGELFF.

The rearrangement uses TRBV27 and TRBJ2-7, with 7 bases that match TRBD1. CDR1 and CDR2 (germline): MNHEY, SMNVEV (reference sequence). CDR3 length equals 13 residues. V was pared by 6 bases and J by 2 bases, with 4 bases of the junction left unmatched. This CDR3 reads CASRRDRTYEQYF. The CDR3 DNA reads TGTGCCAGCAGAAGGGACAGAACCTACGAGCAGTACTTC.

This chain uses TRBV12-5 with TRBJ1-6; D is undetermined. Per germline, CDR1 LGHNT and CDR2 FRNRAP. The CDR3 is made up of 15 amino acids. The V gene lost 6 bases and the J gene lost 5 bases, with 14 bases spanning the gap. The CDR3 region is CASGGWGGDNSPLHF. The CDR3 DNA is TGTGCTAGTGGGGGCTGGGGAGGCGATAATTCACCCCTCCACTTT.

The table lists this clone with a count of one. CDR3 nucleotide sequence: TGTGCCAGTACTCCAAGGGGTGGGACACAGACCCAGTACTTC. The encoded protein is CASTPRGGTQTQYF. This rearrangement joins TRBV19 to TRBJ2-5, with a possible D match to TRBD1 (6 bases). Germline-derived CDR1 and CDR2 are LNHDA and SQIVND (reference sequence). Trimming took off 7 bases at V and 6 bases at J, with 18 bases between the two ends. The CDR3 runs to 14 residues.

The rearrangement joins TRBV2 to TRBJ1-1, with 7 bases that match TRBD1. Germline V gene data show CDR1 as SNHLY and CDR2 as FYNNEI. This CDR3 contains 14 residues. V trimming: 2 bases; J trimming: 0 bases; junction bases outside the gene matches: 0. For the CDR3, the DNA is TGTGCCAGCAGTGAACAGGGGGTGAACACTGAAGCTTTCTTT. This sequence encodes CASSEQGVNTEAFF.

The chain recombines TRBV9 with TRBJ1-3; no clear D. Per germline, CDR1 SGDLS and CDR2 YYNGEE. Trimming took 0 bases from V and 0 from J, leaving 10 bases between them. This CDR3 has 16 residues. The CDR3 nucleotides are TGTGCCAGCAGCGTAGTAGGCAGCGTCTCTGGAAACACCATATATTTT. Translation gives CASSVVGSVSGNTIYF.

V gene TRBV5-1 combines with J gene TRBJ2-1; TRBD1 matches at 8 bases. The CDR3 contains 14 residues. Germline-derived CDR1 and CDR2 are SGHRS and YFSETQ. V lost 5 bases and J lost 0; bases outside the gene matches: 1. CDR3 sequence (DNA): TGCGCCAGCAGGGGACAGGCCTCCTACAATGAGCAGTTCTTC. Its protein is CASRGQASYNEQFF.

The V gene is TRBV18, the J gene TRBJ2-3; a possible D gene is TRBD1 (6 bases). This CDR3 has 16 amino acids. V lost 4 bases to trimming and J lost 2 bases, with 16 bases between them. Per the germline V gene, CDR1 is KGHSH and CDR2 is LQKENI. The chain's CDR3 is CASSRPDRPNTDTQYF. DNA for the CDR3: TGTGCCAGCTCACGACCCGACAGGCCGAACACAGATACGCAGTATTTT. Drawing the rest from reference TRBV18 and TRBJ2-3, the complete variable domain is NAGVMQNPRHLVRRRGQEARLRCSPMKGHSHVYWYRQLPEEGLKFMVYLQKENIIDESGMPKERFSAEFPKEGPSILRIQQVVRGDSAAYFCASSRPDRPNTDTQYFGPGTRLTVL.